The sequence of this TCR beta chain was determined in a study of shared clonotypes between healthy human individuals. Overall study context: Researchers assigned three CD4 naive, three CD4 memory, two CD8 naive and one CD8 memory plate to each donor.

Overall study results and limits: Naive subsets generally exceeded memory subsets in estimated richness.

This CDR3 is built from 16 residues. V lost 1 base to trimming and J lost 5 bases, with 18 bases between them. Germline V lookup: CDR1 SGHTA, CDR2 FQGNSA. The repertoire was sequenced with immunoSEQ multiplex PCR; TCRdb's copy has only in-frame clones and lacks some. There are some 2.3 million clones in the sample; 85% to 95% occur only once, and 0.39% lies in the top ten. Note on this clone: Its specificity is unknown.

This chain joins TRBV7-2 and TRBJ2-7; D perhaps matches TRBD1 (6 bases). Specimen: naive CD4+ T cells from PBMCs. Indicated subset: CD45RA+ positively selected. The TCR originated in a man between 18 and 29 years old in good health. Some clones in this sample may be carry-over from other donors' samples. CDR3 protein: CASSLVVQGYFHEQYF. CDR3 sequence (DNA): TGTGCCAGCAGCTTAGTCGTACAGGGATACTTCCACGAGCAGTACTTC.